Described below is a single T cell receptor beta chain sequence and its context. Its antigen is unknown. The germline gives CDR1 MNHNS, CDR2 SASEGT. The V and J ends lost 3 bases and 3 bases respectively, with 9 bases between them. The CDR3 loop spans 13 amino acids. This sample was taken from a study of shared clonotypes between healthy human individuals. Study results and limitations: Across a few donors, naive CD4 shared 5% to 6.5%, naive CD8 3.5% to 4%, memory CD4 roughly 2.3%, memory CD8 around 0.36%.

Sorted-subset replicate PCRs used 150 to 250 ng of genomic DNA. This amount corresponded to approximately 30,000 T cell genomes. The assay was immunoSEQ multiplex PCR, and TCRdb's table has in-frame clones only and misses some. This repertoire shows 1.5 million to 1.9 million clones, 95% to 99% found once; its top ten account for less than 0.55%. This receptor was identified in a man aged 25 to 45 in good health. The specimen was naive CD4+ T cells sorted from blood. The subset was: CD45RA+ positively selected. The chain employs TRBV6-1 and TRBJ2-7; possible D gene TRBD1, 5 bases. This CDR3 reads CASSDREVYEQYF. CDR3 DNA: TGTGCCAGCAGTGACAGGGAAGTCTACGAGCAGTACTTC.